This TCR beta chain was sequenced for a study of T-cell reconstitution after alpha-beta-depleted transplantation in children. In germline, CDR1 is MNHEY, CDR2 SVGEGT. CDR3 length: 12 residues. The V end lost 2 bases, the J end lost 9 bases, and 8 bases lay between the germline ends. This clonotype has at least ten counts. The authors prepared the TCRbeta library with unique molecular identifiers. TCRdb re-called the PCR reads through MiXCR, storing one row per CDR3 protein. The repertoire includes over 70,000 distinct CDR3 sequences, less than 15% of them detected once, and around 13% sits in the top ten.

The specimen comprised PBMCs from the stem cell graft donor, sampled from the stem cell graft. The V and J genes are TRBV6-2 or TRBV6-3 and TRBJ2-1, with unresolved D. This sequence was found in a human donor who donated a stem cell graft to a child with inherited bone marrow failure. The DNA for the CDR3 is TGTGCCAGCAGTTACGGGTCTGGTGAGCAGTTCTTC. Residues: CASSYGSGEQFF.